These 26 T cell receptor beta chains share one sample of origin, sequenced in a study of PD-1 blockade in mismatch repair-deficient tumors. Using immunoSEQ multiplex PCR, the repertoire was profiled, and TCRdb retains in-frame clones only, with some absent. The sample holds about 39,000 clones, around 80% seen once. Source: PBMCs, taken 38 to 40 weeks after starting pembrolizumab. All receptors derive from an adult with mismatch repair-deficient cancer.

The chain employs TRBV27 and TRBJ2-5; tentatively, D is TRBD1 (6 bases). Per the germline V gene, CDR1 is MNHEY and CDR2 is SMNVEV (reference sequence). This CDR3 has 15 residues. The germline V and J ends were trimmed by 6 bases and 1 base, with 15 bases remaining between them. The CDR3 DNA reads TGTGCCAGCAGATCCTACAGGGACATCCAAGAGACCCAGTACTTC. This translates into CASRSYRDIQETQYF.

The chain couples TRBV9 to TRBJ2-3; 15 nucleotides match TRBD2. Germline CDR1 SGDLS, CDR2 YYNGEE. The V segment lost 4 bases and the J segment 6 bases; nucleotides outside the gene matches: 6. The CDR3 runs to 16 residues. The CDR3 DNA reads as TGTGCCAGCAGCTTCGGACTAGCGGGAGGGGAGGATACGCAGTATTTT. Protein product: CASSFGLAGGEDTQYF.

There are a few counts of this clone. The chain combines TRBV29-1 with TRBJ2-7, with 7 bases lining up with TRBD1. The CDR3 spans 12 residues. Germline V gene sequence: CDR1 SQVTM, CDR2 ANQGSEA. Losses at the gene ends were 4 bases for V and 2 bases for J; bases not matched to a gene: 2. The CDR3 loop is CSVGGQTYEQYF. CDR3 sequence (DNA): TGCAGCGTTGGGGGACAGACCTACGAGCAGTACTTC.

This clone came up a few times. This chain links TRBV7-9 with TRBJ2-2; a possible D gene is TRBD2 (7 bases). The CDR3 is made up of 17 amino acids. V lost 1 base to trimming and J lost 3 bases, with 15 bases between them. CDR1 and CDR2 (germline): SEHNR, FQNEAQ (reference sequence). DNA for the CDR3: TGTGCCAGCAGCTTAGGGCTAGCGGAGGGGGACACCGGGGAGCTGTTTTTT. Its protein product is CASSLGLAEGDTGELFF. Together with reference TRBV7-9 and TRBJ2-2, the CDR3 gives the full variable domain: DTGVSQNPRHKITKRGQNVTFRCDPISEHNRLYWYRQTLGQGPEFLTYFQNEAQLEKSRLLSDRFSAERPKGSFSTLEIQRTEQGDSAMYLCASSLGLAEGDTGELFFGEGSRLTVL.

The chain couples TRBV6-5 to TRBJ2-5; D is unresolved. The CDR3 length is 12 residues. Germline V gives CDR1 MNHEY, CDR2 SVGAGI. With 0 bases removed from V and 5 bases from J, the gap between germline ends came to 4 bases. CDR3 in DNA: TGTGCCAGCAGTTACTCCCGGGAGACCCAGTACTTC. It encodes CASSYSRETQYF.

The rearrangement links TRBV5-1 to TRBJ1-3, with D possibly being TRBD1 (5 bases). V lost 2 bases and J 3 bases, leaving 9 bases between the germline ends. The CDR3 sequence is 14 residues long. The germline V gene has CDR1 SGHRS and CDR2 YFSETQ. The CDR3 here is CASSFSTDGNTIYF. The CDR3 nucleotides read TGCGCCAGCAGCTTTTCGACAGATGGAAACACCATATATTTT.

The V gene is TRBV15, the J gene TRBJ2-4, with a tentative D call TRBD2 (5 bases). Germline-derived CDR1 and CDR2 are LNHNV and YYDKDF (reference sequence). The CDR3 loop spans 18 amino acids. V lost 0 bases and J lost 7, with 22 bases in between. CDR3 sequence (DNA): TGTGCCACCAGCAGAGATTATTTCACCACGGAGGAGGCGAACATTCAGTACTTC. It yields the protein CATSRDYFTTEEANIQYF.

This clone was found once. The chain links TRBV29-1 to TRBJ2-3; unclear D gene. Looked up from germline, CDR1 is SQVTM and CDR2 is ANQGSEA. V was pared by 6 bases and J by 4 bases, with 8 bases between. The CDR3 runs 11 residues. CDR3 nucleotide sequence: TGCAGCGTCCACGACTCAGATACGCAGTATTTT. Its translation: CSVHDSDTQYF.

This chain connects TRBV28 to TRBJ1-2; 7 bases line up with TRBD1. The CDR3 is 16 residues long. Germline assignment: CDR1 MDHEN and CDR2 SYDVKM. Unmatched junction bases numbered 13, after V lost 5 bases and J lost 4 bases. CDR3: CASSLTGFSRGYGYTF. The CDR3 nucleotides are TGTGCCAGCAGTCTGACAGGGTTTAGTCGGGGCTATGGCTACACCTTC.

V is TRBV7-6 and J is TRBJ2-7; weak D call: TRBD2 (6 bases). V was pared by 6 bases and J by 0 bases, with 18 bases between. CDR3 length equals 16 residues. Germline CDR1 SGHVS, CDR2 FNYEAQ. Written as DNA, the CDR3 is TGTGCCAGCAGTCCATTATCTAATAGCGGCTCCTACGAGCAGTACTTC. Amino acids: CASSPLSNSGSYEQYF.

The chain is built from TRBV7-2 and TRBJ2-3, with 10 bases lining up with TRBD2. The CDR3 loop spans 16 amino acids. Per germline, CDR1 SGHTA and CDR2 FQGNSA. The junction had 3 bases not matched to a gene; V was cut back by 0 bases and J by 3 bases. CDR3 nucleotides: TGTGCCAGCAGCTTAGCTAGCGGGAGGAAGACAGATACGCAGTATTTT. As protein: CASSLASGRKTDTQYF.

This chain connects TRBV5-1 to TRBJ2-5, with a tentative D call TRBD1 (5 bases). The V end lost 1 base, the J end lost 3 bases, and 13 bases lay between the germline ends. Germline CDR1 SGHRS, CDR2 YFSETQ. The CDR3 is 15 amino acids. CDR3 bases: TGCGCCAGCAGCTTGCAGGGTCCCTATGAAGAGACCCAGTACTTC. Translated, it gives CASSLQGPYEETQYF. Full variable domain (rest looked up from reference TRBV5-1 and TRBJ2-5): KAGVTQTPRYLIKTRGQQVTLSCSPISGHRSVSWYQQTPGQGLQFLFEYFSETQRNKGNFPGRFSGRQFSNSRSEMNVSTLELGDSALYLCASSLQGPYEETQYFGPGTRLLVL.

The rearrangement uses TRBV5-1 and TRBJ2-3; tentatively, D is TRBD2 (6 bases). Germline V CDR1 and CDR2: SGHRS, YFSETQ. CDR3 length: 15 residues. V dropped 3 bases and J dropped 5 bases, with 16 bases sitting between them. CDR3: CASSSTGVLVDTQYF. The CDR3 nucleotides read TGCGCCAGCAGCTCAACGGGAGTGTTGGTAGATACGCAGTATTTT.

V is TRBV2 and J is TRBJ2-7; TRBD2 matches 13 bases. The germline gives CDR1 SNHLY, CDR2 FYNNEI. This CDR3 spans 17 amino acids. The V gene end was trimmed by 5 bases and the J gene end by 5 bases; junction bases not matched to a gene: 12. The CDR3 region has the DNA TGTGCCAGCAGTCTTCAAGGGGGACTAGCGGGACTGAACGAGCAGTACTTC. Translating it yields CASSLQGGLAGLNEQYF.

The gene calls are TRBV14 and TRBJ2-5; 8 positions agree with TRBD2. The CDR3 sequence is 14 residues long. Looked up from germline, CDR1 is SGHDN and CDR2 is FVKESK. V was clipped by 0 bases and J by 4 bases; unmatched bases: 1. The CDR3 here is CASSQDAGGETQYF. CDR3 coding DNA: TGTGCCAGCAGCCAAGATGCGGGAGGAGAGACCCAGTACTTC.

This clone was observed once. This chain links TRBV19 with TRBJ1-1; D gene unclear. V was clipped by 3 bases and J by 4 bases, with 18 bases between them. CDR1 is LNHDA and CDR2 is SQIVND in the germline V gene (reference sequence). The CDR3 is made up of 16 amino acids. CDR3 in DNA: TGTGCCAGTAGTATCATGGGGAGAGCGACGACCACTGAAGCTTTCTTT. Translating it yields CASSIMGRATTTEAFF.

The sample holds a few counts of this clone. The genes are TRBV5-1 and TRBJ1-2; the match to TRBD1 covers 7 bases. V was clipped by 0 bases and J by 4 bases; unmatched bases: 3. Per the germline V gene, CDR1 is SGHRS and CDR2 is YFSETQ. The CDR3 has 14 residues. CDR3 DNA sequence: TGCGCCAGCAGCTTGGGACAGGGTGGCTATGGCTACACCTTC. This encodes CASSLGQGGYGYTF.

The rearrangement links TRBV11-2 to TRBJ2-3; unclear D gene. Trimming removed 5 bases from V and 4 bases from J, with 13 bases in between. This CDR3 region has 14 residues. Germline V gene lookup returns CDR1 SGHAT and CDR2 FQNNGV. In DNA form, the CDR3 reads TGTGCCAGCAGCGATACGAAACGGGCAGATACGCAGTATTTT. It specifies CASSDTKRADTQYF.

A word on this clone: This sample also contains other DNA sequences that code for the same CDR3. The chain recombines TRBV10-2 with TRBJ2-7; D is unresolved. CDR1 is WSHSY, CDR2 SAAADI, per germline. The CDR3 is made up of 11 amino acids. Trimming shortened V by 6 bases and J by 0 bases, and 3 bases separated the two germline ends. CDR3 loop: CASSLSYEQYF. In nucleotides, the CDR3 is TGCGCCAGCAGCCTCTCCTACGAGCAGTACTTC.

The gene calls are TRBV7-2 and TRBJ2-1; D call uncertain. Trimming stripped 3 bases from V and 0 bases from J, with 6 bases between. Per the germline V gene, CDR1 is SGHTA and CDR2 is FQGNSA. The CDR3 extends over 14 amino acids. In DNA form, the CDR3 reads TGTGCCAGCAGCTTTCTAAGCTCCTACAATGAGCAGTTCTTC. It codes for CASSFLSSYNEQFF.

The V and J genes are TRBV5-4 and TRBJ1-3; 8 nucleotides line up with TRBD1. The CDR3 has 16 residues. Germline CDR1 reads SGHNT; CDR2 reads YYREEE (reference sequence). V dropped 3 bases and J dropped 0; count of bases not matched to a gene: 5. The CDR3 region is CASSSGQVYSGNTIYF. CDR3 nucleotide sequence: TGTGCCAGCAGCTCGGGACAGGTATACTCTGGAAACACCATATATTTT.

This clone has only one observation. The chain uses TRBV19 and TRBJ1-1, with 7 nucleotides matching TRBD1. CDR1 and CDR2 from the germline V gene are LNHDA and SQIVND (reference sequence). Trimming removed 8 bases from V and 8 bases from J; junction bases left unmatched: 8. The CDR3 consists of 12 residues. The CDR3 protein is CASAYNRGEAFF. In DNA, the CDR3 is TGTGCCAGTGCATACAACAGGGGAGAAGCTTTCTTT.

This chain uses TRBV11-2 with TRBJ1-4; 8 bases agree with TRBD1. Germline V CDR1 and CDR2: SGHAT, FQNNGV. Unmatched junction bases numbered 13, after V lost 5 bases and J lost 11 bases. This CDR3 region has 15 residues. CDR3 nucleotides: TGTGCCAGCAGCCCACTAAGGACAGGGAGGGCGAAACTGTTTTTT. Protein: CASSPLRTGRAKLFF.

The rearrangement joins TRBV19 to TRBJ1-5, with a possible D match to TRBD1 (5 bases). The CDR3 loop spans 15 amino acids. The germline V and J ends were trimmed by 6 bases and 0 bases, with 12 bases remaining between them. CDR1 and CDR2 (germline): LNHDA, SQIVND (reference sequence). The chain's CDR3 is CASSVQGSSNQPQHF. The CDR3 region has the DNA TGTGCCAGTAGCGTCCAGGGATCTAGCAATCAGCCCCAGCATTTT.

The chain links TRBV7-9 to TRBJ1-5; D possibly corresponds to TRBD1 (5 bases). V was clipped by 1 base and J by 3 bases, with 7 bases between them. The CDR3 is 14 amino acids. Germline assignment: CDR1 SEHNR and CDR2 FQNEAQ (reference sequence). CDR3 sequence reads: CASSLEGHNQPQHF. CDR3 DNA: TGTGCCAGCAGCTTAGAGGGGCACAATCAGCCCCAGCATTTT.

The V gene is TRBV11-2, the J gene TRBJ1-3; D gene unclear. Trimming removed 3 bases from V and 0 bases from J, with 6 bases in between. The CDR3 is made up of 14 amino acids. Germline loops: CDR1 SGHAT, CDR2 FQNNGV. For the CDR3, the DNA is TGTGCCAGCAGCTTCACAAACTCTGGAAACACCATATATTTT. Translated: CASSFTNSGNTIYF.